This T cell receptor beta chain was retrieved from a study of Ad26.COV2.S vaccination and SARS-CoV-2 variants. Across the study: Trial arm assignment for the donor was COV1001 Ad26.COV2.S. Study outcomes and limitations: Post-vaccination breadth of spike-specific CD8+ and CD4+ T cell responses was reportedly substantial.

Comments on this clone: The antigen is not known.

Generated by immunoSEQ multiplex PCR, the TCRdb table keeps only in-frame clones and is missing some. The data show 380,000 or so clones, roughly 85% seen once. Trimming shortened V by 0 bases and J by 9 bases, and 16 bases separated the two germline ends. CDR3 size: 15 residues. Germline values: CDR1 SGHNT, CDR2 YYREEE (reference sequence). Treatment defined: around 19 received Ad26.COV2.S at low or high dose, single or two shots; roughly 5 received placebo; per-sample allocation not given. The study sampled participants on day 63 after the first vaccine or placebo injection. The V and J genes are TRBV5-4 and TRBJ2-1; maybe TRBD1 (6 bases). The receptor comes from a person aged 18-60 years who received the Ad26.COV2.S COVID-19 vaccine or a placebo. Specimen: peripheral blood, collected in a trial of Ad26.COV2.S vaccine versus placebo. DNA of the CDR3: TGTGCCAGCAGCTTGGGACAGACAGGTACCTCTGAGCAGTTCTTC. Protein product: CASSLGQTGTSEQFF.